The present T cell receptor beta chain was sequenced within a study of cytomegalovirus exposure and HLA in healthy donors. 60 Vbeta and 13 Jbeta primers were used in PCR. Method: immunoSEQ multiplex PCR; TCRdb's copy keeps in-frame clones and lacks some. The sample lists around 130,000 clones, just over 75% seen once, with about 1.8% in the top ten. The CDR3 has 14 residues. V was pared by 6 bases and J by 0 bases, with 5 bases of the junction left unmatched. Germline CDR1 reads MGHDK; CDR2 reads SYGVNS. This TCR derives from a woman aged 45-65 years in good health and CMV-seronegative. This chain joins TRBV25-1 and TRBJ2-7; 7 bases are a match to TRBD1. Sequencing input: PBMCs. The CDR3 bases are TGTGCCAGCAGGGAGACAGGGCCCTCCTACGAGCAGTACTTC. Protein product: CASRETGPSYEQYF.